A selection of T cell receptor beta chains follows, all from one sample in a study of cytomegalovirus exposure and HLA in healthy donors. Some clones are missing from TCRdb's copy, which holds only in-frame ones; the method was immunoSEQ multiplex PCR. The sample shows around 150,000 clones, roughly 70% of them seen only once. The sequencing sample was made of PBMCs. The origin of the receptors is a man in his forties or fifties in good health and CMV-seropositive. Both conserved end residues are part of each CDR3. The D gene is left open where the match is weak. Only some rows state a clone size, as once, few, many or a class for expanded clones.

cdr3_aa: CASSEWVRGASHQPQHF
cdr3_nt: TGTGCCAGCAGTGAATGGGTCAGGGGGGCCTCTCATCAGCCCCAGCATTTT
j_call: TRBJ1-5
cdr3_length: 17
clone_size: -
d_call: TRBD1
v_call: TRBV6-1

cdr3_aa: CASRETGPYNEQFF
cdr3_nt: TGTGCCAGCAGGGAGACAGGGCCATACAATGAGCAGTTCTTC
j_call: TRBJ2-1
cdr3_length: 14
clone_size: -
d_call: TRBD1
v_call: TRBV6-5

cdr3_aa: CASSQDGEGVYYGYTF
cdr3_nt: TGTGCCAGCAGCCAAGACGGGGAGGGGGTGTACTATGGCTACACCTTC
j_call: TRBJ1-2
cdr3_length: 16
clone_size: once
d_call: -
v_call: TRBV5-4

cdr3_aa: CSVGGQGWETQYF
cdr3_nt: TGCAGCGTGGGGGGACAGGGGTGGGAGACCCAGTACTTC
j_call: TRBJ2-5
cdr3_length: 13
clone_size: -
d_call: TRBD1
v_call: TRBV29-1

cdr3_aa: CASSFGQGEANYGYTF
cdr3_nt: TGTGCCAGCAGCTTTGGACAGGGGGAAGCTAACTATGGCTACACCTTC
j_call: TRBJ1-2
cdr3_length: 16
clone_size: few
d_call: TRBD1
v_call: TRBV7-6

cdr3_aa: CASSLGQGNEQYF
cdr3_nt: TGTGCCAGCAGCCTGGGACAGGGTAACGAGCAGTACTTC
j_call: TRBJ2-7
cdr3_length: 13
clone_size: -
d_call: TRBD1
v_call: TRBV7-3

cdr3_aa: CASSGTGTGNTGELFF
cdr3_nt: TGTGCCAGCAGCGGGACCGGGACAGGGAACACCGGGGAGCTGTTTTTT
j_call: TRBJ2-2
cdr3_length: 16
clone_size: -
d_call: TRBD1
v_call: TRBV7-9

cdr3_aa: CASSGRDRHSGNTIYF
cdr3_nt: TGTGCCAGTAGTGGAAGAGACAGACACTCTGGAAACACCATATATTTT
j_call: TRBJ1-3
cdr3_length: 16
clone_size: -
d_call: -
v_call: TRBV19

cdr3_aa: CAWTPLGDRGRGTEAFF
cdr3_nt: TGTGCCTGGACTCCCCTGGGGGACAGGGGGCGCGGCACTGAAGCTTTCTTT
j_call: TRBJ1-1
cdr3_length: 17
clone_size: -
d_call: TRBD1
v_call: TRBV30

cdr3_aa: CASSQGDRGGPRSQPQHF
cdr3_nt: TGTGCCAGCAGCCAGGGGGACAGGGGCGGTCCTCGGAGTCAGCCCCAGCATTTT
j_call: TRBJ1-5
cdr3_length: 18
clone_size: -
d_call: TRBD1
v_call: TRBV4-2

cdr3_aa: CASSLTGGWTEAFF
cdr3_nt: TGTGCCAGCAGCTTAACAGGGGGATGGACTGAAGCTTTCTTT
j_call: TRBJ1-1
cdr3_length: 14
clone_size: few
d_call: TRBD1
v_call: TRBV7-8